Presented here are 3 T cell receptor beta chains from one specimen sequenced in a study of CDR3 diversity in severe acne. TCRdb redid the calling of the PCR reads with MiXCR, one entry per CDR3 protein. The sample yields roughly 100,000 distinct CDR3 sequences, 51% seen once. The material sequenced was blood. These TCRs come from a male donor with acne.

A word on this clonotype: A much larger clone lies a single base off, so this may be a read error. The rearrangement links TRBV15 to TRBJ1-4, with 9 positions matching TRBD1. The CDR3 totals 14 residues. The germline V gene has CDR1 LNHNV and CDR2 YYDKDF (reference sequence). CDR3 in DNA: TGTGCCACCAGCAACGGGACAGGGAATGAAGAACTGTTTTTT. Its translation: CATSNGTGNEELFF.

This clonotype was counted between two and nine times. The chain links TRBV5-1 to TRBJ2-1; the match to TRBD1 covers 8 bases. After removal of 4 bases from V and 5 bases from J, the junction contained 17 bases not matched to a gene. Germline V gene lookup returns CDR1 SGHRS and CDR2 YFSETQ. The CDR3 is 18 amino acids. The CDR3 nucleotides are TGCGCCAGCAGCCCGGACCCCAGGGGGCGGATCTCACACAATGAGCAGTTCTTC. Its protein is CASSPDPRGRISHNEQFF.

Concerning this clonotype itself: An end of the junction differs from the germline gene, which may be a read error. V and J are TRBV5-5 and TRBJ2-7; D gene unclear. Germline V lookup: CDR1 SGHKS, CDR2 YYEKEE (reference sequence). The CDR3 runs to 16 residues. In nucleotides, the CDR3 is TGCGCCAGCAGCTTGGAGCAGCAGGCTGGAGCGTGCGAGCAGTACTTC. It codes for CASSLEQQAGACEQYF. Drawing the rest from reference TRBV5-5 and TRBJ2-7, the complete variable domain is DAGVTQSPTHLIKTRGQQVTLRCSPISGHKSVSWYQQVLGQGPQFIFQYYEKEERGRGNFPDRFSARQFPNYSSELNVNALLLGDSALYLCASSLEQQAGACEQYFGPGTRLTVT.